The clone carrying this TCR beta chain has at least ten counts. Antigen specificity is unknown. The sample comes from a study of neurological immune-mediated disorders. Study results and limitations: Private repertoires in all groups were suggested by the absence of shared CDR3 amino acid sequences among expanded clones across subjects.

CDR1 SGHRS and CDR2 YFSETQ come from the germline V gene. The CDR3 totals 15 residues. V trimming: 2 bases; J trimming: 6 bases; junction bases outside the gene matches: 3. TCRdb reanalysed the 5' RACE reads using MiXCR and keeps one entry per CDR3 protein. The data hold about 27,000 distinct CDR3 sequences, with around 2.5% observed a single time. The material sequenced was PBMCs. The sequence came from a woman aged 50 to 60 with multiple sclerosis. The rearrangement uses TRBV5-1 and TRBJ2-3; 13 nucleotides align to TRBD2. This CDR3 reads CASSFGTSGTDTQYF. CDR3 coding DNA: TGCGCCAGCAGCTTTGGGACTAGCGGGACGGATACGCAGTATTTT.